This T cell receptor beta chain emerged from a study of blood T cell repertoires in COVID-19. In the study overall: Samples taken during acute and convalescent COVID-19 were collected in the United States, Italy and Spain.

Some clones are missing from TCRdb's copy, which holds only in-frame ones; the method was immunoSEQ multiplex PCR. The sample holds nearly 350,000 clones; more than 75% are singletons and the top ten take over 6%. This CDR3 spans 15 amino acids. Trimming at V came to 4 bases and at J to 2 bases, leaving 3 bases not matched to a gene. Germline V CDR1 and CDR2: ENHRY, SYGVKD. This TCR was recovered from a woman aged 45 to 65 with COVID-19, enrolled during active disease. The sequenced sample was peripheral blood. The chain carries TRBV10-3 and TRBJ1-4; TRBD1 matches 8 bases. The CDR3 sequence is CAISVGDRTNEKLFF. The CDR3 nucleotides are TGTGCCATCAGTGTGGGGGACAGGACTAATGAAAAACTGTTTTTT.